This T cell receptor beta chain was captured in a study of graft-versus-host responses after intestinal transplantation. On the study more broadly: Among the recipients, transplants were multivisceral, liver-intestinal, or isolated intestinal. Every recipient had anti-thymocyte globulin induction and around three years of tacrolimus plus steroids. Study-wide results and limits: Graft-donor T cell macrochimerism coincided with high graft-versus-host to host-versus-graft clonal ratios in allografts.

Assay: immunoSEQ multiplex PCR; the TCRdb copy retains only in-frame clones and omits some. There are around 35,000 clones in the sample; about nine tenths occur only once, and more than 15% lies in the top ten. Lamina propria and intraepithelial lymphocytes were released by processing graft tissue. Remarks on this clone: The antigen remains undetermined.

Germline V CDR1 and CDR2: MDHEN, SYDVKM. V trimming: 6 bases; J trimming: 2 bases; junction bases outside the gene matches: 4. This CDR3 is built from 13 residues. The receptor's source is a human patient who received an intestinal transplant, so some T cells may come from the graft donor. The genes are TRBV28 and TRBJ2-7, with 7 positions matching TRBD1. This specimen was ileum tissue, taken 200 to 210 days after intestinal transplant. The CDR3 protein is CASSHRGTYEQYF. The CDR3, as DNA: TGTGCCAGCAGCCACAGGGGAACCTACGAGCAGTACTTC.